This T cell receptor (beta chain) was recovered during a study of human T cells and chemical hapten exposure (dated by TCRdb to the early 2020s). Background on the whole study: For sensitization, 2% DPC in acetone was applied to a roughly 2 cm by roughly 2 cm area of upper inner arm skin. In alopecia patients, the study followed how the peripheral blood TCR repertoire changed in vivo over primary and secondary sensitization to diphenylcyclopropenone (DPC), a hapten. Alopecia areata with under or over 50% scalp involvement, alopecia totalis and alopecia universalis were represented in the patient cohort, which was mostly female. Weekly therapeutic DPC doses were additionally applied to the scalp of patients throughout the roughly 25-week study period. The libraries were sequenced as a pool, and the TCR yield per sample differed mostly because of small variations in library volumes within the pool. Patient blood was sampled pre-sensitization (week 0) and at 2, 6 and about 24 weeks after DPC sensitization. For TCR sequencing, blood came from 25 to 35 alopecia patients at anywhere from one to four time points (pre-sensitization, 2, 6 and 24 weeks). Patch testing was done on the upper back using Finn chambers containing 0.01% DPC, and results were scored after 6 days according to International Contact Dermatitis Research Group standards. Summary of the overall study and its limitations: After repeated subsampling, changes were observed in the strength of the expansion versus patch-test correlation and in the threshold at which the correlation became significant. Because every patient had alopecia, a presumed autoimmune disease, the patients' immune response might differ from that of healthy individuals. Patch test score was positively correlated with the number of PT1 expanded TCRs, with significance at thresholds 8, 16 and 32 but not at 4. The number of TCRs above 1 in 1000 frequency did not change with DPC sensitization; there was no evidence of global repertoire structure alterations. Expanded TCRs formed significantly more large CDR3 similarity clusters than pre-sensitization or healthy control sets, consistent with antigen-driven responses.

V is pruned by 2 bases and J by 9 bases, leaving 12 bases of the junction without a gene match. Including the terminal cysteine and phenylalanine, the CDR3 comprises 16 residues. The kept DNA is CDR3 alone, 48 bases in frame from the first base. CDR1 and CDR2 are read off the germline V gene as MDHEN and SYDVKM. Library preparation used RACE. Sequencer: NextSeq 500. Library preparation attached unique molecular identifiers to individual cDNA molecules for quantitative, reproducible TCR counting. Both TCR alpha and TCR beta chains were sequenced from each blood RNA sample. The original methods were these. Samples had a median of roughly 91,000 TCRs, with a range from roughly 20,000 to 690,600. The Decombinator software suite was used to annotate the V, J and CDR3 of the TCR reads. For the PS versus PT1 abundance plots, all samples were subsampled to the same number of TCRs (28,000). TCRs were defined as expanded if absent before sensitization and observed at least eight times at the 2-week time point. TCRdb applied fastp at Q25 and MiXCR to the public reads, then kept only in-frame beta chains. Every CDR3 protein is listed once, alongside the most common genes and DNA of its rows. These V and J calls derive from TCRdb rather than the authors' analysis. The sample yields about 82,000 distinct CDR3 sequences; around 9.3% were counted once. Of the sample, roughly 5% falls within the top ten clones.

A note on this clonotype: What this receptor recognizes is not known. No clone much larger than this one lies a single base away; base qualities are absent.

The time point label, read with the paper, signifies: patch test 2, 6 weeks after DPC sensitization. The intended sense of this specimen's treatment or condition label: therapeutic diphenylcyclopropenone sensitization with weekly scalp DPC. At each patch-test visit, blood was drawn before the patch test was applied. Patients were considered eligible if aged 18 to 70, diagnosed with alopecia and deemed suitable for DPC therapy, and patients were excluded if pregnant. Total RNA was isolated from unfractionated whole blood collected in Tempus Blood RNA tubes. The source was whole blood, collected in connection with sensitization to the hapten diphenylcyclopropenone (DPC). The receptor chain draws on TRBV28 and TRBJ1-4; TRBD1 fits 7 bases in the junction. The origin of this receptor is a woman aged 50 to 60 with alopecia areata. Some clones in this sample may be carry-over from other donors' samples. Here is the DNA: TGTGCCAGCAGTTTACGGACCGGGACAGTCAGGAAAAAACTGTTTTTT. The encoded protein is CASSLRTGTVRKKLFF.